Below are 25 T cell receptor beta chains sequenced from a single sample in a study of blood T cell repertoires in COVID-19. Measured with immunoSEQ multiplex PCR; TCRdb has only the in-frame clones, and not every one. Altogether about 140,000 clones are present, around 81% being singletons, with the ten largest covering approximately 4%. Source material: peripheral blood. Source of these receptors: a woman aged 55-70 years with acute or convalescent COVID-19.

The chain is built from TRBV6-6 and TRBJ2-1; perhaps TRBD1 as D (6 bases). The V end was cut by 7 bases, the J end by 10 bases, with 20 bases between. The CDR3 totals 14 residues. The germline V gene encodes CDR1 MNHNY and CDR2 SVGAGI (reference sequence). The CDR3 spells CASTTVGASIEQFF. DNA of the CDR3: TGTGCCAGCACTACAGTGGGGGCGTCGATCGAGCAGTTCTTC.

The CDR3 sequence: CASSEANYGYTF. CDR3 bases: TGTGCCAGCAGTGAAGCAAACTATGGCTACACCTTC. The V call is TRBV28, the J call TRBJ1-2; D remains ambiguous. This CDR3 is built from 12 residues. The V end lost 5 bases, the J end lost 2 bases, and 6 bases lay between the germline ends. The germline gives CDR1 MDHEN, CDR2 SYDVKM.

The rearrangement joins TRBV30 to TRBJ1-2, with 10 nucleotides matching TRBD1. The CDR3 contains 12 residues. V lost 8 bases to trimming and J lost 8 bases; unmatched junction nucleotides: 8. CDR1 and CDR2 (germline): GTSNPN, SVGIG (reference sequence). The CDR3 region has the DNA TGTGCCGCGGGACAGGGGTTTGCCGGCTACACCTTC. Its protein is CAAGQGFAGYTF. The whole variable domain, filled in from reference TRBV30 and TRBJ1-2, reads SQTIHQWPATLVQPVGSPLSLECTVEGTSNPNLYWYRQAAGRGLQLLFYSVGIGQISSEVPQNLSASRPQDRQFILSSKKLLLSDSGFYLCAAGQGFAGYTFGSGTRLTVV.

The genes are TRBV10-3 and TRBJ2-1; 16 nucleotides line up with TRBD2. Germline CDR1 reads ENHRY; CDR2 reads SYGVKD. V was pared by 6 bases and J by 0 bases, with 2 bases of the junction left unmatched. CDR3 length: 17 amino acids. CDR3 nucleotides: TGTGCCATCAGGGGACTAGCGGGAGGGAGCTCCTACAATGAGCAGTTCTTC. Translated: CAIRGLAGGSSYNEQFF.

The chain is built from TRBV28 and TRBJ1-1, with TRBD1 matching 8 bases. The CDR3 is made up of 14 amino acids. The ends lost 6 bases at V and 8 bases at J; junction bases unmatched: 11. Germline values: CDR1 MDHEN, CDR2 SYDVKM. CDR3 DNA: TGTGCCAGCAGGCCTCAAGCGAGGACAGGGGAAGCTTTCTTT. Its translation: CASRPQARTGEAFF.

This chain uses TRBV12-3 or TRBV12-4 with TRBJ2-3; the D gene is possibly TRBD2 (5 bases). With 5 bases removed from V and 7 bases from J, the gap between germline ends came to 10 bases. This CDR3 is built from 12 residues. DNA of the CDR3: TGTGCCAGCAGTCCCACGGGGAATACGCAGTATTTT. This codes for CASSPTGNTQYF.

The V call is TRBV4-3, the J call TRBJ2-3, with D possibly matching TRBD1 (6 bases). Germline values: CDR1 LGHNA, CDR2 YSLEER. The CDR3 is 17 residues long. V was cut by 4 bases and J by 1 base, with 18 bases left in between. The CDR3 coding sequence is TGCGCCAGCAGCCTTCAAGGGGACACGATGGGCACAGATACGCAGTATTTT. Its protein product is CASSLQGDTMGTDTQYF.

The V call is TRBV4-1, the J call TRBJ1-5, with a weak D call TRBD1 (6 bases). Germline assignment: CDR1 MGHRA and CDR2 YSYEKL. This CDR3 has 14 amino acids. The ends were cut back, 4 bases at V and 3 bases at J, with 10 bases in the middle. The CDR3: CASSLRTVNQPQHF. CDR3 in DNA: TGCGCCAGCAGCCTCCGGACAGTCAATCAGCCCCAGCATTTT.

The chain has TRBV20-1 and TRBJ1-1; D possibly corresponds to TRBD1 (5 bases). Trimming stripped 3 bases from V and 1 base from J, with 12 bases between. Per the germline V gene, CDR1 is DFQATT and CDR2 is SNEGSKA (reference sequence). CDR3 length equals 14 residues. The CDR3 sequence: CSASRGAGNTEAFF. CDR3 DNA sequence: TGCAGTGCTAGTAGGGGCGCCGGGAACACTGAAGCTTTCTTT.

The chain has TRBV7-3 and TRBJ2-3; 7 bases match TRBD2. Germline CDR1 SGHTA, CDR2 FQGTGA. Trimming took 9 bases from V and 2 from J; bases not matched to a gene: 5. There are 13 residues in the CDR3. CDR3: CASQAGSTDTQYF. The CDR3 region has the DNA TGTGCCAGTCAAGCGGGGTCCACAGATACGCAGTATTTT.

This clone was seen just once. V usage is TRBV12-5 and J usage is TRBJ2-7; D might be TRBD1 (6 bases). Germline-derived CDR1 and CDR2 are LGHNT and FRNRAP. The V end was cut by 3 bases, the J end by 1 base, with 10 bases between. There are 14 residues in the CDR3. The CDR3 bases are TGTGCTAGTGGTTTATACAGGGTGTCCTACGAGCAGTACTTC. Translating it yields CASGLYRVSYEQYF.

In its sample, this clone was seen a few times. This chain joins TRBV27 and TRBJ1-6, with a possible D match to TRBD1 (5 bases). CDR3 size: 17 residues. Germline V CDR1 and CDR2: MNHEY, SMNVEV (reference sequence). The V gene lost 6 bases and the J gene lost 7 bases, with 22 bases spanning the gap. Written as DNA, the CDR3 is TGTGCCAGCAGGGGCCCCTCGGGGGATGGGGTAAATTCACCCCTCCACTTT. It codes for CASRGPSGDGVNSPLHF.

The chain is built from TRBV2 and TRBJ1-6, with 7 bases aligning to TRBD1. V shed 6 bases and J 6 bases; nucleotides not matched to a gene: 5. The CDR3 contains 14 residues. Germline loops: CDR1 SNHLY, CDR2 FYNNEI. The CDR3 spells CASRRDSTNSPLHF. The CDR3, as DNA: TGTGCCAGCAGGCGGGACAGTACTAATTCACCCCTCCACTTT.

V is TRBV5-1 and J is TRBJ1-1; D might be TRBD1 (6 bases). Trimming pared 4 bases from V and 1 base from J, leaving 11 bases between. The germline CDR1 and CDR2 sequences are SGHRS and YFSETQ. This CDR3 is 14 amino acids long. The CDR3: CASSPGQPNTEAFF. In nucleotides, the CDR3 is TGCGCCAGCAGCCCTGGACAGCCGAACACTGAAGCTTTCTTT.

The chain employs TRBV27 and TRBJ2-7; 7 bases are a match to TRBD2. The CDR3 is made up of 17 amino acids. Per the germline V gene, CDR1 is MNHEY and CDR2 is SMNVEV (reference sequence). The J segment lost 3 bases and the V segment lost 6 bases, leaving 17 bases of the junction unmatched. CDR3 protein: CASSLKAGSTGVYEQYF. The CDR3, as DNA: TGTGCCAGCAGCCTTAAAGCGGGGTCCACGGGGGTCTACGAGCAGTACTTC.

The chain combines TRBV4-1 with TRBJ2-7, with TRBD1 identical over 11 bases. Germline-derived CDR1 and CDR2 are MGHRA and YSYEKL. This CDR3 contains 16 residues. J gave up 2 bases and V 3 bases, and 6 bases lay outside the gene matches. The CDR3 coding sequence is TGCGCCAGCAGCCATCCGGGACAGGGGGGCGCCTACGAGCAGTACTTC. It specifies CASSHPGQGGAYEQYF.

The CDR3 DNA reads as TGTGCCAGCAGTTTTGCTAGCGCGATACAGAACACCGGGGAGCTGTTTTTT. Encoded protein: CASSFASAIQNTGELFF. This chain joins TRBV28 and TRBJ2-2; maybe TRBD2 (6 bases). Germline CDR1 is MDHEN and CDR2 is SYDVKM. Between the trimmed V and J ends, which lost 3 bases and 1 base, there was a span of 15 bases. This CDR3 has 17 amino acids.

Concerning this clone: The same CDR3 can be traced to other DNA sequences in this sample. The V gene is TRBV19, the J gene TRBJ1-5; 7 nucleotides agree with TRBD1. CDR1 and CDR2 (germline): LNHDA, SQIVND (reference sequence). The V segment lost 6 bases and the J segment 4 bases; nucleotides outside the gene matches: 6. The CDR3 runs to 14 residues. CDR3 region: CASRETGFNQPQHF. CDR3 DNA: TGTGCCAGTAGGGAGACAGGGTTTAATCAGCCCCAGCATTTT.

This chain uses TRBV7-2 with TRBJ1-6, with TRBD1 as a possible D gene (5 bases). Per the germline V gene, CDR1 is SGHTA and CDR2 is FQGNSA. This CDR3 comprises 16 residues. Trimming removed 0 bases at V and 8 bases at J, with 14 bases between. CDR3 nucleotides: TGTGCCAGCAGCTTAGCTACGGGGGGGGAGGATTCACCCCTCCACTTT. It yields the protein CASSLATGGEDSPLHF.

There are a few counts of this clone. J is TRBJ2-7 and V is TRBV11-2, with a tentative D call TRBD1 (6 bases). V was pared by 1 base and J by 3 bases, with 13 bases between. The CDR3 length is 15 residues. The V gene's germline CDR1 is SGHAT and CDR2 FQNNGV. This CDR3 reads CASSLGTVNLYEQYF. Written as DNA, the CDR3 is TGTGCCAGCAGCTTAGGGACAGTCAACCTCTACGAGCAGTACTTC.

V and J are TRBV24-1 and TRBJ2-3; no clear D gene. Germline CDR1 is KGHDR and CDR2 is SFDVKD. Trimming took off 3 bases at V and 3 bases at J, with 6 bases between the two ends. This CDR3 comprises 13 residues. The CDR3, as DNA: TGTGCCACCAGTGATGGCGGAACAGATACGCAGTATTTT. It codes for CATSDGGTDTQYF.

This clone was picked up a small number of times. The chain recombines TRBV5-4 with TRBJ1-2; a weak D match, TRBD1 (5 bases). Germline CDR1 and CDR2: SGHNT and YYREEE (reference sequence). The V gene lost 3 bases and the J gene lost 2 bases, with 20 bases spanning the gap. The CDR3 covers 17 residues. The chain's CDR3 is CASSWEPRQRLNYGYTF. CDR3 DNA: TGTGCCAGCAGCTGGGAACCAAGACAGAGACTCAACTATGGCTACACCTTC.

CDR3 region: CASSGGRGPYNEQFF. The CDR3 DNA follows: TGTGCCAGCAGTGGGGGGCGCGGTCCCTACAATGAGCAGTTCTTC. The chain joins TRBV2 to TRBJ2-1, with a weak D call TRBD1 (6 bases). Germline CDR1 SNHLY, CDR2 FYNNEI. The V end was cut by 4 bases, the J end by 2 bases, with 12 bases between. CDR3 length equals 15 residues.

The genes are TRBV28 and TRBJ2-7; 9 bases are shared with TRBD1. With 8 bases clipped from V and 5 bases from J, the junction kept 10 bases outside the gene matches. The CDR3 is 14 amino acids. Per germline, CDR1 MDHEN and CDR2 SYDVKM. The CDR3 DNA reads TGTGCCAGCCAGGGGACAGGGATAGCCCACGAGCAGTACTTC. Translation: CASQGTGIAHEQYF.

The chain employs TRBV30 and TRBJ2-7, with a weak D call TRBD2 (6 bases). This CDR3 has 12 amino acids. CDR1 GTSNPN and CDR2 SVGIG come from the germline V gene (reference sequence). Here the CDR3 DNA reads TGTGCGCTGGGGGGTCCCACCTACGAGCAGTACTTC. Amino acids: CALGGPTYEQYF.